This T cell receptor (beta chain) was recovered during a study of radiation and T cells in renal cell carcinoma. Study-level points and caveats: Top tumor clonotypes rose in blood 2 weeks post-radiation, then contracted.

The time point is: baseline pretreatment blood. Sample treatment: 15 Gy SBRT to primary tumor, nephrectomy 4 weeks later. TCRdb's copy holds only in-frame clones and misses some; the assay was immunoSEQ multiplex PCR. Of about 150,000 clones in the sample, 88% were seen once. With respect to this clone: Its target is not known.

This sequence was found in a woman in her 70s with renal cell carcinoma. The input for sequencing was blood, taken from a patient whose treatment included radiotherapy and nephrectomy.

The CDR3 DNA reads TGTGCCAGCAGCCAAGATTCAGGGACCTACGAGCAGTACTTC. It is translated as CASSQDSGTYEQYF. The chain combines TRBV14 with TRBJ2-7, with D tentatively TRBD1 (5 bases). The germline V and J ends were trimmed by 0 bases and 2 bases, with 8 bases remaining between them. The germline V gene encodes CDR1 SGHDN and CDR2 FVKESK. This CDR3 is 14 amino acids long.